This TCR beta chain comes out of a study of CXCR3-negative and CXCR3-positive naive CD8 T cells. With respect to this clonotype: Antigen unknown.

All TRB cDNA libraries came from 5' RACE performed with UMI labels. From the 5' RACE reads, TCRdb lists one entry per CDR3 protein and no DNA. This table lists roughly 71,000 distinct CDR3 sequences. CDR1 and CDR2 from the germline V gene are SGHDT and YYEEEE. CDR3 length: 16 amino acids. Notes on the study in general: Much lower diversity was found in memory CD8+ cells, while both naive subsets had comparably high diversity. Naive CXCR3-positive and CXCR3-negative cells shared similar TRBV-TRBJ usage, unlike memory cells.

The specimen was naive CXCR3- CD8+ T cells from blood. Described subset: CD45RO-CCR7+CD27+CD95- naive CD8+ T cells lacking CXCR3 (TNR3-). This chain joins TRBV5-6 and TRBJ2-5; the D call from TCRdb, TRBD1, cannot be confirmed without DNA. The receptor's source is a human donor in good health. Some clones in this sample may be carry-over from other donors' samples. The CDR3 loop is CASSWGARGRAETQYF.